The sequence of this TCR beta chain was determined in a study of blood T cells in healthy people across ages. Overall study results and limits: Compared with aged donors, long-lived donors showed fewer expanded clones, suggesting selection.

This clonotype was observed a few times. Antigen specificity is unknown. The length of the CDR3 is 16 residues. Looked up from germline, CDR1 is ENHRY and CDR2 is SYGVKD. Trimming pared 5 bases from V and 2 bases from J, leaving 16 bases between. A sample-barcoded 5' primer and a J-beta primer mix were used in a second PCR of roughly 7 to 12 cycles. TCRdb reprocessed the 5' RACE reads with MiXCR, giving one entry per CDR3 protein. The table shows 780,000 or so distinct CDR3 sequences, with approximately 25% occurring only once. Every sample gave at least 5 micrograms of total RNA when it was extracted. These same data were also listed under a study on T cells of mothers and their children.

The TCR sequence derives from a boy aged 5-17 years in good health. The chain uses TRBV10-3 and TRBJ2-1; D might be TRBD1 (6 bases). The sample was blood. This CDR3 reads CAISQGTQLTYNEQFF. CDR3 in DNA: TGTGCCATCAGTCAGGGGACCCAATTGACCTACAATGAGCAGTTCTTC.